Below, 20 T cell receptor beta chains from the same sample are listed, as sequenced in a study of preoperative IRX-2 immunotherapy in early breast cancer (dated by TCRdb to the late 2010s). This specimen's treatment or condition label, per the study, means: preoperative locoregional IRX-2 cytokine immunotherapy. The library was generated by the immunoSEQ multiplex PCR assay. TCRdb mirrors the immuneACCESS table, restricted to in-frame sequences. Some clones are absent from its copies; in checked studies, under half trace to an unresolved V gene, and the reason for the others is unknown. The sample has about 32,000 clones on record, roughly four fifths of them singletons. The biggest ten clones account for about 2.7% of the sample. Sequencing used lymph node tissue, obtained from a patient treated with IRX-2 immunotherapy. These receptors were collected from a human donor with breast cancer.

The rearrangement uses TRBV28 and TRBJ1-1; D is perhaps TRBD1 (5 bases). From germline, CDR1 is MDHEN and CDR2 SYDVKM. Deletions cut 3 bases from V and 10 bases from J, with 18 bases between. The CDR3 contains 14 residues. The CDR3 DNA is TGTGCCAGCAGTTTGGCAGAGGGGCTGGTAGGAGCTTTCTTT. This sequence encodes CASSLAEGLVGAFF.

The chain carries TRBV22-1 and TRBJ2-7; TRBD1 was called by the table and not checked on the DNA. TRBV22-1 is reported as a pseudogene. The CDR3 has 14 amino acids. The CDR3 here is CASSRDSFSYEQYF. CDR3 nucleotides: TGTGCCAGCAGCCGGGACAGCTTCTCCTACGAGCAGTACTTC.

The J gene is TRBJ1-5, the V gene TRBV11-3, with D unresolved. The CDR3 is 14 amino acids. Germline-derived CDR1 and CDR2 are SGHNT and YENEEA. Trimming took off 5 bases at V and 5 bases at J, with 13 bases between the two ends. The CDR3 protein is CASSPRDGYQPQHF. CDR3 nucleotides: TGTGCCAGCAGCCCCCGGGATGGATATCAGCCCCAGCATTTT.

J is TRBJ2-1 and V is TRBV19; D gene unclear. The germline CDR1 and CDR2 sequences are LNHDA and SQIVND (reference sequence). The ends were cut back, 7 bases at V and 0 bases at J, with 13 bases in the middle. The CDR3 is 15 amino acids. The CDR3 here is CASTLDGSSYNEQFF. The DNA for the CDR3 is TGTGCCAGTACCTTGGACGGAAGCTCCTACAATGAGCAGTTCTTC.

The V call is TRBV19, the J call TRBJ2-3; a possible D gene is TRBD1 (6 bases). The V and J ends lost 5 bases and 3 bases respectively, with 15 bases between them. There are 15 residues in the CDR3. Germline-derived CDR1 and CDR2 are LNHDA and SQIVND (reference sequence). This CDR3 is CASSLGHPRTDTQYF. The CDR3 nucleotides are TGTGCCAGTAGTCTGGGACATCCGAGGACAGATACGCAGTATTTT.

The count of this clone is one. J is TRBJ2-7 and V is TRBV28, with 8 bases fitting TRBD1. CDR3 length equals 13 residues. CDR1 is MDHEN and CDR2 is SYDVKM in the germline V gene. Trimming at V came to 6 bases and at J to 6 bases, leaving 7 bases not matched to a gene. The CDR3 sequence: CASSSGQGGEQYF. CDR3 DNA: TGTGCCAGCAGCTCAGGACAGGGTGGCGAGCAGTACTTC.

Only one count was recorded for this clone. This rearrangement joins TRBV6-8 to TRBJ2-6; the D gene is possibly TRBD1 (6 bases). V lost 4 bases to trimming and J lost 3 bases, with 22 bases between them. The CDR3 is 19 amino acids. Germline lookup yields CDR1 MNHGY and CDR2 SAAAGT. The CDR3 here is CASSSPTGPGLYGANVLTF. CDR3 bases: TGTGCCAGCAGTTCCCCGACAGGCCCGGGGCTGTATGGGGCCAACGTCCTGACTTTC.

The genes are TRBV19 and TRBJ1-5; D gene unclear. V dropped 5 bases and J dropped 2 bases, with 10 bases sitting between them. Per germline, CDR1 LNHDA and CDR2 SQIVND (reference sequence). CDR3 size: 14 residues. The CDR3 bases are TGTGCCAGTAGTCTAGGTGCTGGCAATCAGCCCCAGCATTTT. Protein sequence: CASSLGAGNQPQHF.

This rearrangement joins TRBV29-1 to TRBJ2-3, with TRBD2 matching 7 bases. The CDR3 consists of 14 residues. Germline V gives CDR1 SQVTM, CDR2 ANQGSEA. Trimming took 3 bases from V and 4 from J; bases not matched to a gene: 7. The CDR3: CSVDRSGVADTQYF. The CDR3 coding sequence is TGCAGCGTTGATAGGAGCGGGGTGGCAGATACGCAGTATTTT.

The rearrangement joins TRBV29-1 to TRBJ1-2; 8 nucleotides line up with TRBD1. CDR1 is SQVTM and CDR2 is ANQGSEA in the germline V gene. The CDR3 is made up of 13 amino acids. Losses at the gene ends were 7 bases for V and 3 bases for J; bases not matched to a gene: 7. The CDR3 DNA reads TGCAGCGCCTTTCAGGGGGCCTACTATGGCTACACCTTC. The encoded protein is CSAFQGAYYGYTF.

The chain employs TRBV19 and TRBJ1-2; D might be TRBD1 (5 bases). Germline lookup yields CDR1 LNHDA and CDR2 SQIVND (reference sequence). Deletions cut 5 bases from V and 5 bases from J, with 18 bases between. This CDR3 has 15 residues. As DNA, the CDR3 is TGTGCCAGTAGTCCGCCCCCTCCCCGACAGTATGGCTACACCTTC. As protein: CASSPPPPRQYGYTF.

The chain uses TRBV9 and TRBJ2-2, with a weak D call TRBD2 (5 bases). Germline V gives CDR1 SGDLS, CDR2 YYNGEE. The CDR3 has 15 residues. With 0 bases removed from V and 7 bases from J, the gap between germline ends came to 13 bases. The CDR3 region is CASSVGGAVGGELFF. CDR3 nucleotides: TGTGCCAGCAGCGTAGGTGGAGCGGTAGGCGGGGAGCTGTTTTTT. Filled out from reference TRBV9 and TRBJ2-2, the complete variable domain reads DSGVTQTPKHLITATGQRVTLRCSPRSGDLSVYWYQQSLDQGLQFLIQYYNGEERAKGNILERFSAQQFPDLHSELNLSSLELGDSALYFCASSVGGAVGGELFFGEGSRLTVL.

The rearrangement joins TRBV19 to TRBJ2-7; 9 nucleotides align to TRBD2. This CDR3 spans 15 amino acids. The V gene end was trimmed by 4 bases and the J gene end by 4 bases; junction bases not matched to a gene: 8. CDR1 and CDR2 (germline): LNHDA, SQIVND (reference sequence). DNA for the CDR3: TGTGCCAGTAGTAAACGACTAGCGGCGGGGTACGAGCAGTACTTC. Residues: CASSKRLAAGYEQYF.

V and J are TRBV28 and TRBJ1-2; D call uncertain. Germline V lookup: CDR1 MDHEN, CDR2 SYDVKM. The CDR3 sequence is 12 residues long. Between the trimmed V and J ends, which lost 5 bases and 3 bases, there was a span of 7 bases. CDR3 sequence (DNA): TGTGCCAGCAGTCTCGAAGACTATGGCTACACCTTC. This translates into CASSLEDYGYTF.

A word on this clone: The junction and the germline gene differ at one end; a read error may be behind it. The V and J genes are TRBV5-1 and TRBJ1-1; D unresolved. The CDR3 consists of 14 residues. Germline V gene data show CDR1 as SGHRS and CDR2 as YFSETQ. The chain's CDR3 is CASSRTASNTEVFF. CDR3 DNA: TGCGCCAGCAGCAGAACGGCTTCAAACACTGAAGTTTTCTTT.

V is TRBV28 and J is TRBJ1-2, with 7 bases fitting TRBD1. V shed 5 bases and J 3 bases; nucleotides not matched to a gene: 9. This CDR3 comprises 15 residues. The germline gives CDR1 MDHEN, CDR2 SYDVKM. This chain's CDR3 is CASSDRTGLHYGYTF. Here the CDR3 DNA reads TGTGCCAGCAGTGACAGGACAGGACTTCACTATGGCTACACCTTC.

The V and J genes are TRBV6-8 and TRBJ1-1, with D unclear. The V gene lost 0 bases and the J gene lost 1 base, with 9 bases spanning the gap. CDR1 MNHGY and CDR2 SAAAGT come from the germline V gene. The CDR3 runs to 15 residues. The CDR3 spells CASSYSWAENTEAFF. In DNA form, the CDR3 reads TGTGCCAGCAGTTACTCATGGGCGGAGAACACTGAAGCTTTCTTT.

This sequence joins TRBV19 and TRBJ1-4; D remains ambiguous. The germline gives CDR1 LNHDA, CDR2 SQIVND (reference sequence). V was pared by 7 bases and J by 4 bases, with 7 bases between. The length of the CDR3 is 12 residues. CDR3 region: CASTGSNEKLFF. In DNA form, the CDR3 reads TGTGCCAGTACCGGGAGTAATGAAAAACTGTTTTTT. The full variable domain, completed using reference TRBV19 and TRBJ1-4, is DGGITQSPKYLFRKEGQNVTLSCEQNLNHDAMYWYRQDPGQGLRLIYYSQIVNDFQKGDIAEGYSVSREKKESFPLTVTSAQKNPTAFYLCASTGSNEKLFFGSGTQLSVL.

The chain carries TRBV28 and TRBJ2-3; 8 bases line up with TRBD1. CDR1 MDHEN and CDR2 SYDVKM come from the germline V gene. The CDR3 consists of 14 residues. After removal of 3 bases from V and 4 bases from J, the junction contained 3 bases not matched to a gene. CDR3 DNA sequence: TGTGCCAGCAGTTTTTCAGGGGGCGCAGATACGCAGTATTTT. It yields the protein CASSFSGGADTQYF.

This chain connects TRBV6-8 to TRBJ1-1; 8 positions match TRBD1. V trimming: 7 bases; J trimming: 5 bases; junction bases outside the gene matches: 9. Looked up from germline, CDR1 is MNHGY and CDR2 is SAAAGT. This CDR3 spans 14 amino acids. This chain's CDR3 is CASIMTGVVTEAFF. The DNA of the CDR3 is TGTGCCAGCATCATGACAGGGGTTGTGACTGAAGCTTTCTTT.